The TCR beta chain described here comes from a study of T cells in Graves' hyperthyroidism and ophthalmopathy. The study, taken as a whole, reports: The model identified upcoming ophthalmopathy a median approximately 6.5 months ahead of onset.

There are many counts of this clonotype. Its cognate antigen is unknown. TCR beta CDR3 regions were amplified from RNA. An initial round of RT-PCR targeting the TCR CDR3 relied on the HTBI primer set. TCRdb re-called the multiplex PCR reads through MiXCR, storing one row per CDR3 protein. In the table there are around 190,000 distinct CDR3 sequences, roughly a sixth of which are singletons. This CDR3 is 16 amino acids long. Deletions cut 1 base from V and 0 bases from J, with 10 bases between. Germline V gene lookup returns CDR1 WNHNN and CDR2 SYGVQD (reference sequence). Diagnosis of hyperthyroidism was new in patients aged 18 to 65, and its duration was under 2 months. A patient was excluded if there was uncontrolled infection, other autoimmune disease, pregnancy or lactation.

The sample comprised blood. This chain links TRBV10-1 with TRBJ2-1; D is unresolved. The sequence was obtained from a woman in her 50s with Graves' hyperthyroidism. The CDR3 is CASSEYLKGSYNEQFF. The CDR3 nucleotides read TGCGCCAGCAGTGAGTACCTAAAAGGCTCCTACAATGAGCAGTTCTTC.